This passage covers 10 T cell receptor beta chains from one sample sequenced in a study of blood T cell repertoires in COVID-19. TCRdb keeps only in-frame clones here, not all; method: immunoSEQ multiplex PCR. Of around 74,000 clones listed, 70% to 90% are singletons. Input material: peripheral blood. The receptors shown here come from a man aged 50 to 60 with active COVID-19.

The V call is TRBV7-8, the J call TRBJ2-3; 12 nucleotides agree with TRBD2. V was clipped by 2 bases and J by 1 base; unmatched bases: 1. CDR3 size: 16 residues. The germline V gene has CDR1 SGHVS and CDR2 FQNEAQ. The CDR3 nucleotides are TGTGCCAGCAGCTTACTAGCGGGAGGGGGCACAGATACGCAGTATTTT. Its protein product is CASSLLAGGGTDTQYF.

The chain recombines TRBV27 with TRBJ1-1; TRBD1 might be the D (5 bases). This CDR3 has 16 residues. Trimming shortened V by 1 base and J by 4 bases, and 16 bases separated the two germline ends. The germline V gene has CDR1 MNHEY and CDR2 SMNVEV (reference sequence). Here the CDR3 reads CASSLFGHRTSTEAFF. The CDR3 coding sequence is TGTGCCAGCAGTTTATTTGGACATAGGACGTCCACTGAAGCTTTCTTT.

This chain links TRBV7-6 with TRBJ1-6; TRBD1 matches at 7 bases. Germline V CDR1 and CDR2: SGHVS, FNYEAQ. The CDR3 has 14 residues. The V segment lost 5 bases and the J segment 8 bases; nucleotides outside the gene matches: 6. This CDR3 reads CASSPDRAHSPLHF. The CDR3 DNA follows: TGTGCCAGCAGCCCCGACAGGGCACATTCACCCCTCCACTTT.

The chain couples TRBV7-8 to TRBJ2-7, with 7 bases aligning to TRBD1. V was clipped by 2 bases and J by 6 bases; unmatched bases: 7. The CDR3 has 14 amino acids. Germline V CDR1 and CDR2: SGHVS, FQNEAQ. CDR3 sequence: CASSLSRGRGEQYF. The CDR3 coding sequence is TGTGCCAGCAGCTTATCTAGGGGGCGAGGCGAGCAGTACTTC.

The chain recombines TRBV3-1 (or the pseudogene TRBV3-2) with TRBJ1-1, with D unresolved. Germline CDR1 LGHDT, CDR2 YNNKEL (reference sequence). Trimming removed 1 base from V and 10 bases from J, with 13 bases in between. This CDR3 contains 13 residues. The CDR3, as DNA: TGTGCCAGCAGCCAAGTTACTGGAGGGATAGCTTTCTTT. Amino acid sequence: CASSQVTGGIAFF.

The chain employs TRBV12-3 or TRBV12-4 and TRBJ2-5; 7 nucleotides match TRBD2. The CDR3 spans 13 residues. The V gene end was trimmed by 3 bases and the J gene end by 5 bases; junction bases not matched to a gene: 3. CDR3 residues: CASSFLGGETQYF. The CDR3 DNA follows: TGTGCCAGCAGTTTTTTGGGGGGGGAGACCCAGTACTTC.

This clone has only one observation. The gene calls are TRBV19 and TRBJ2-1, with D maybe TRBD1 (6 bases). In germline, CDR1 is LNHDA, CDR2 SQIVND (reference sequence). Trimming took off 4 bases at V and 5 bases at J, with 15 bases between the two ends. The CDR3 covers 15 residues. The CDR3 loop is CASSRGGRVNNEQFF. CDR3 in DNA: TGTGCCAGTAGTAGAGGGGGAAGGGTTAACAATGAGCAGTTCTTC.

V usage is TRBV6-5 and J usage is TRBJ2-7, with 7 bases lining up with TRBD1. Germline V gives CDR1 MNHEY, CDR2 SVGAGI. The CDR3 length is 12 residues. V lost 6 bases and J lost 3; bases outside the gene matches: 2. The CDR3 here is CASRRTGYEQYF. The CDR3 coding sequence is TGTGCCAGCAGGAGGACAGGCTACGAGCAGTACTTC.

V usage is TRBV6-2 or TRBV6-3 and J usage is TRBJ1-6; D is unresolved. The length of the CDR3 is 14 residues. V was cut by 6 bases and J by 3 bases, with 9 bases left in between. CDR1 is MNHEY and CDR2 is SVGEGT in the germline V gene. The CDR3 region has the DNA TGTGCCAGCAGCCCCCGGGACTATAATTCACCCCTCCACTTT. It translates to CASSPRDYNSPLHF.

This clone has just a few counts. The CDR3 reads CASSVFPGDQPQHF. As DNA, the CDR3 is TGTGCCAGCAGCGTCTTTCCGGGGGATCAGCCCCAGCATTTT. This chain joins TRBV9 and TRBJ1-5; D may be TRBD1 (5 bases). This CDR3 is built from 14 residues. Looked up from germline, CDR1 is SGDLS and CDR2 is YYNGEE. V was shortened by 2 bases and J by 5 bases, with 11 bases between the two germline ends.